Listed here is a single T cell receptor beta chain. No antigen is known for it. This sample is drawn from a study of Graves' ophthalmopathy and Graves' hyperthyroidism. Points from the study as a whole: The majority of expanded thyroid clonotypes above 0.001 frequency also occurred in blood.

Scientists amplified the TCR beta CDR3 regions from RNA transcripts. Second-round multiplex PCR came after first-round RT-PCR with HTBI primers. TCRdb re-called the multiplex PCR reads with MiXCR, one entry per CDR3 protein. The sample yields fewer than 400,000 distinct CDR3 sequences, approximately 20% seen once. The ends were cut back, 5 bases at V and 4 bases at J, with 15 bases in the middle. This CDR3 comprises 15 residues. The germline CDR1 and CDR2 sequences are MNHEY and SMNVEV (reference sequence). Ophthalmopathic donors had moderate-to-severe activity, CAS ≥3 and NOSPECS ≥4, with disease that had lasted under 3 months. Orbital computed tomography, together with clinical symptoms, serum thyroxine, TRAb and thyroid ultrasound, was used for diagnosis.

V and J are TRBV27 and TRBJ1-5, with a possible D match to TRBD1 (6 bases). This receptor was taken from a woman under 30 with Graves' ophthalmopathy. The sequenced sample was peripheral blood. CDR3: CASSPLGTTNQPQHF. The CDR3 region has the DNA TGTGCCAGCAGTCCCCTAGGGACAACTAATCAGCCCCAGCATTTT.